This TCR beta chain was observed in a study of T cells in Graves' hyperthyroidism and ophthalmopathy. Study-level results: From stable hyperthyroidism, ophthalmopathy was separated by a 13 V-J model. Progression to ophthalmopathy was predicted a median of 6.5 months early.

V was cut by 5 bases and J by 3 bases, with 8 bases left in between. Germline V gives CDR1 GTSNPN, CDR2 SVGIG (reference sequence). This CDR3 has 11 residues. This clonotype occurred a few times. Its antigen remains unidentified. Amplified TCR beta CDR3 regions came from RNA transcripts. The TCR CDR3 first-round RT-PCR relied on the HTBI primer set. Using its own MiXCR run on the multiplex PCR reads, TCRdb lists one record per CDR3 protein. Among under 650,000 distinct CDR3 sequences listed, about a sixth were seen once. Patients with uncontrolled infections, other autoimmune diseases, pregnancy or lactation were excluded. Fresh 10 ml peripheral blood yielded PBMCs.

The specimen sequenced was blood. The chain is built from TRBV30 and TRBJ2-7; D unclear. The receptor was isolated from a woman aged 30 to 39 with Graves' hyperthyroidism. The DNA for the CDR3 is TGTGCCTGGGAGACCAGCTACGAGCAGTACTTC. Its translation: CAWETSYEQYF.